The TCR beta chain described here comes from a study of cytomegalovirus exposure and HLA in healthy donors. Overall study results and limits: With further analysis later on, most CMV-associated TCR beta chains appeared HLA-restricted. In vitro testing confirmed a few CMV-associated chains as specific for CMV antigens.

The CDR3 consists of 14 residues. V was pared by 5 bases and J by 5 bases, with 6 bases of the junction left unmatched. Germline V gives CDR1 SGHAT, CDR2 FQDESV (reference sequence). Comment on this clone: The antigen remains unidentified.

The PCR had 60 Vbeta and 13 Jbeta primers. Original data processing: The count from a later analysis was 65 million to 90 million unique TCR beta chains, some 10 million of them shared. Sequenced by immunoSEQ multiplex PCR; TCRdb stores in-frame clones only, minus some. V and J calls plus clone size are reproduced from that table; the DNA served to infer D and trimming. In the table there are about 110,000 clones, 67% of which are singletons. This TCR derives from a young man in good health and CMV-seropositive. The sample consisted of PBMCs. The chain links TRBV11-1 to TRBJ1-2, with 9 bases matching TRBD1. Here the CDR3 reads CASSPGQGKYGYTF. In DNA, the CDR3 is TGTGCCAGCAGCCCAGGACAGGGGAAGTATGGCTACACCTTC.